The text below deals with one T cell receptor beta chain. The antigen is undetermined. The CDR3 is 15 residues long. V lost 3 bases and J 5 bases, leaving 13 bases between the germline ends. Germline V gene lookup returns CDR1 SGHTA and CDR2 FQGNSA. TCRdb's table, derived via immunoSEQ multiplex PCR, lists solely in-frame clones and lacks some. The sample shows about 1 million clones, roughly 74% of them seen only once. These data belong to a study of shared clonotypes between healthy human individuals. Overall study results and limits: Around 5% of naive CD4 clonotypes were common to several donors. Among the subsets, naive ones generally showed larger estimated richness than memory ones. The generation probabilities recorded for non-shared clonotypes fell below those of clonotypes shared by all four donors. How much donors shared clonotypes was expected to be affected by sequencing depth.

What was sequenced was memory CD4+ T cells from PBMCs. This sample's subset: CD45RA-negative fraction. V usage is TRBV7-2 and J usage is TRBJ1-4; TRBD1 might be the D (6 bases). The clonotype originates from a man between 18 and 29 years old in good health. Some clones in this sample may be carry-over from other donors' samples. The CDR3 sequence is CASSFGGLANEKLFF. The DNA of the CDR3 is TGTGCCAGCAGCTTTGGGGGCCTCGCCAATGAAAAACTGTTTTTT.